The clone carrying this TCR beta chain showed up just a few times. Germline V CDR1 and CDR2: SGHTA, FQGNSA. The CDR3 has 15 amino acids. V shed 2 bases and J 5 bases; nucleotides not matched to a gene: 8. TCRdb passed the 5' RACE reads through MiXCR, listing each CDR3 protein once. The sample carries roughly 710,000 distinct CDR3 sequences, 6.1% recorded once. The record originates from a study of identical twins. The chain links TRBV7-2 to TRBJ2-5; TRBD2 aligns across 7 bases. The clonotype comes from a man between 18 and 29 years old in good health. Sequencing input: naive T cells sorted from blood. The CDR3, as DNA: TGTGCCAGCAGCTTATGGGCGGGAGTTTCGGAGACCCAGTACTTC. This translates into CASSLWAGVSETQYF.